The rows below give T cell receptor beta chains drawn from one sample of a study of T cells expressing NK-cell markers. TCRdb processed the 5' RACE reads again and assigns one entry to each CDR3 protein, with no DNA. The sample's table shows a few hundred thousand distinct CDR3 sequences. The sample was blood T cells: a sorted CD56 or NKG2C T cell subset, CD4+ or CD8+ T cells, or bulk PBMC T cells (not recorded which). The source is a man between 18 and 69 years old in good health. Each CDR3 is given with its conserved first and last residue. The order of the fields is J gene, V gene, CDR3 protein.

TRBJ2-1	TRBV3-1	CASSPSGRYNEQFF
TRBJ2-3	TRBV7-9	CASSTDSGGPTDTQYF
TRBJ2-2	TRBV6-1	CASIPRRKTGELFF
TRBJ2-1	TRBV5-1	CASSSIDRVRDEQFF
TRBJ1-2	TRBV4-2	CASRGTGTNYGYTF
TRBJ2-2	TRBV11-2	CASSSTRTSLNTGELFF
TRBJ2-3	TRBV20-1	CSAMGEEHDTQYF
TRBJ2-5	TRBV2	CASSAGATRGETQYF
TRBJ1-6	TRBV6-1	CASSAGGSSYNSPLHF
TRBJ1-2	TRBV10-3	CAIRGSGYGYTF
TRBJ2-1	TRBV4-1	CASSQQTQIYNEQFF
TRBJ1-1	TRBV6-2/TRBV6-3	CASNKNLGTEAFF
TRBJ2-1	TRBV6-1	CASSRTLRERQFF
TRBJ2-5	TRBV11-2	CASNRDGYQETQYF
TRBJ2-1	TRBV12-5	CASGGTFYSYNEQFF
TRBJ2-7	TRBV7-2	CASSLAGARSYEQYF
TRBJ2-2	TRBV7-7	CASSPSVGELFF
TRBJ2-5	TRBV6-5	CASSYSRGFQETQYF
TRBJ1-2	TRBV12-3/TRBV12-4	CASSLVPYGGYTF
TRBJ2-1	TRBV12-3/TRBV12-4	CASSPGRHSYNEQFF
TRBJ1-2	TRBV4-2	CASSQDKFNYGYTF
TRBJ2-1	TRBV20-1	CSAPDRVGGEQFF
TRBJ1-1	TRBV5-1	CASSLLVMTGIGSTEAFF
TRBJ2-1	TRBV11-2	CASSLRTFGQSGSYNEQFF
TRBJ2-3	TRBV11-2	CASSLRDDSPDF
TRBJ1-1	TRBV29-1	CSVKSDRNTEAFF
TRBJ2-1	TRBV2	CASSDPLGVLGEQFF
TRBJ1-1	TRBV9	CASSVSPGNTEAFF
TRBJ2-5	TRBV5-1	CASSFRPSGGGLYQETQYF
TRBJ1-2	TRBV7-9	CASSLDGFSRDYGYTF
TRBJ2-3	TRBV5-6	CASSPDFGGGTDTQYF
TRBJ2-5	TRBV7-9	CASSPYPGETQYF
TRBJ1-2	TRBV7-2	CASREGNYGYTF
TRBJ1-1	TRBV27	CASSLRTSGQLNTEAFF
TRBJ1-3	TRBV28	CASRDHSGNTIYF
TRBJ2-7	TRBV20-1	CSARVPLAYEQYF
TRBJ1-4	TRBV12-3/TRBV12-4	CASRANRGLEKLFF
TRBJ2-2	TRBV19	CASSMGRGLTNTGELFF
TRBJ2-1	TRBV5-1	CASSQDYNPGAAWGNEQFF
TRBJ2-1	TRBV7-3	CASSQGQGNYNEQFF
TRBJ2-4	TRBV20-1	CSARDGGEAKNIQYF
TRBJ1-2	TRBV28	CASRAQGTANYGYTF
TRBJ2-1	TRBV13	CASRHTGTLFINNEQFF
TRBJ1-1	TRBV18	CASSPPYGWGEAFF
TRBJ2-1	TRBV4-1	CASSQVLAGIFLYNEQFF
TRBJ2-1	TRBV7-9	CASSLIRTGIHEQFF
TRBJ1-1	TRBV5-1	CASSLGWQENTEAFF
TRBJ1-2	TRBV5-1	CASSLRTEIGTYGYTF
TRBJ2-3	TRBV4-2	CASSPRGGRGGNPSRDTQYF
TRBJ2-2	TRBV11-2	CASSDGLAGGTGELFF
TRBJ2-1	TRBV19	CASRKPGLAANEQFF
TRBJ1-2	TRBV11-2	CASSRLTGSNYGYTF
TRBJ1-5	TRBV12-3/TRBV12-4	CASSTGQGFPPQHF